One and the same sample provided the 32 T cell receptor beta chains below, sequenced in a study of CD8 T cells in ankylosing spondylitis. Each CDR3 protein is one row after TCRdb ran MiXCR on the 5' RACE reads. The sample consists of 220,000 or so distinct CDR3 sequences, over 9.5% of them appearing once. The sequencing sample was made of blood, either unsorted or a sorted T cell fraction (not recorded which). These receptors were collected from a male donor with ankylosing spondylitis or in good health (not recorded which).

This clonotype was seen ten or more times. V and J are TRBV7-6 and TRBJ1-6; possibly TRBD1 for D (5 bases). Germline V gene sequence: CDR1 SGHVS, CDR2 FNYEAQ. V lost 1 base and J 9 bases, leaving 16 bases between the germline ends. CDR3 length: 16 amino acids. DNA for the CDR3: TGTGCCAGCAGCTTAGACGTGACAGCCAGGAGTTCACCCCTCCACTTT. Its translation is CASSLDVTARSSPLHF.

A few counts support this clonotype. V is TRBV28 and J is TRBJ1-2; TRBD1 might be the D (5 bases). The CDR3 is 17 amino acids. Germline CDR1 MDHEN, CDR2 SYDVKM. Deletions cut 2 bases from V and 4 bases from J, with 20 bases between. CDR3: CASSLIGVSQGGYGYTF. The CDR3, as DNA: TGTGCCAGCAGTTTAATCGGAGTTAGTCAGGGTGGCTATGGCTACACCTTC.

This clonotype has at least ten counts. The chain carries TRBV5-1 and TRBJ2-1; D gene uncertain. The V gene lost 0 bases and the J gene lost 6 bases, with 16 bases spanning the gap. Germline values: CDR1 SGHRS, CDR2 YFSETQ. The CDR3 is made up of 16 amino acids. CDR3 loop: CASSLAWGPTTNEQFF. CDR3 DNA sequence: TGCGCCAGCAGCTTGGCCTGGGGTCCCACTACCAATGAGCAGTTCTTC. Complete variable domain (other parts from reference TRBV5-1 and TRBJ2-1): KAGVTQTPRYLIKTRGQQVTLSCSPISGHRSVSWYQQTPGQGLQFLFEYFSETQRNKGNFPGRFSGRQFSNSRSEMNVSTLELGDSALYLCASSLAWGPTTNEQFFGPGTRLTVL.

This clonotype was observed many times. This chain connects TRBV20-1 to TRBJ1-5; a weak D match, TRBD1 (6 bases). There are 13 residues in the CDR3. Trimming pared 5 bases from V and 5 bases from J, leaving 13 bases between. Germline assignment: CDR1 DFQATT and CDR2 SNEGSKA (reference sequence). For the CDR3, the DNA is TGCAGTGCTGGGGGCAGGGTGGATCAGCCCCAGCATTTT. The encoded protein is CSAGGRVDQPQHF.

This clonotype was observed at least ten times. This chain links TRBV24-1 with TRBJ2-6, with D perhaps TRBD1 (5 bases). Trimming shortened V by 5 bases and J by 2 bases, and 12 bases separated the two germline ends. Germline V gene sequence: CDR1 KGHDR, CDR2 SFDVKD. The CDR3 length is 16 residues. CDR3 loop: CATSAISGTGANVLTF. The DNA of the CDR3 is TGTGCCACCAGTGCCATCTCAGGGACTGGGGCCAACGTCCTGACTTTC.

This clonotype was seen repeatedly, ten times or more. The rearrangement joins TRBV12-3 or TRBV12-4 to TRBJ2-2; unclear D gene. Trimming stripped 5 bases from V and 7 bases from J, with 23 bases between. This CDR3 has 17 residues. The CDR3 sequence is CASSPRVGRRYGGELFF. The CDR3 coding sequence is TGTGCCAGCAGTCCCCGGGTGGGTCGCCGTTATGGCGGGGAGCTGTTTTTT.

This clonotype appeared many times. CDR3 sequence (DNA): TGCAGTGCTAGAGATCAGCTAGCGGGGGGGCTGGGTACGCAGTATTTT. Translation: CSARDQLAGGLGTQYF. The V call is TRBV20-1, the J call TRBJ2-3; 12 bases map to TRBD2. CDR1 DFQATT and CDR2 SNEGSKA come from the germline V gene (reference sequence). V trimming: 0 bases; J trimming: 8 bases; junction bases outside the gene matches: 9. This CDR3 region has 16 residues.

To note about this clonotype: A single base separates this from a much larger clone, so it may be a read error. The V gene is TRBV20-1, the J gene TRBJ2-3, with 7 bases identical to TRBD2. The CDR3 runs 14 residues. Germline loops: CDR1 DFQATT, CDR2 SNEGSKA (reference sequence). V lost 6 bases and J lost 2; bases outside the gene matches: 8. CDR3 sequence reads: CSAPSGGHTDTQYF. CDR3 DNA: TGCAGTGCCCCATCGGGGGGTCACACAGATACGCAGTATTTT.

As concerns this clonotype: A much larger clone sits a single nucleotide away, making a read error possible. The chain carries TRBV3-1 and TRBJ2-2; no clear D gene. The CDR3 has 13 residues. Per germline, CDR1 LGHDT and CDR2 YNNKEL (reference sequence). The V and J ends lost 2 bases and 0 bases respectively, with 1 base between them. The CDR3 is CASSQTNTGELFF. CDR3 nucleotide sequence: TGTGCCAGCAGCCAAACGAACACCGGGGAGCTGTTTTTT.

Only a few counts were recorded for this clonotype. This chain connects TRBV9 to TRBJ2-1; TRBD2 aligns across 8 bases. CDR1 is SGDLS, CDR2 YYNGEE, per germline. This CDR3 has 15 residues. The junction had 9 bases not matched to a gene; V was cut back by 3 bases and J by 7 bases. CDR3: CASSALTGGPNEQFF. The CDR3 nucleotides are TGTGCCAGCAGCGCCCTTACGGGGGGGCCGAATGAGCAGTTCTTC.

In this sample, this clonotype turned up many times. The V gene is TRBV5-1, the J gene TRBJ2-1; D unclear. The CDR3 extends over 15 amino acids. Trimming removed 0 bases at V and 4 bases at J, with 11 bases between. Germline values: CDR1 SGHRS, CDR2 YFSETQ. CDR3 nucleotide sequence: TGCGCCAGCAGCTTGGAGGCAAGGATATACAATGAGCAGTTCTTC. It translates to CASSLEARIYNEQFF.

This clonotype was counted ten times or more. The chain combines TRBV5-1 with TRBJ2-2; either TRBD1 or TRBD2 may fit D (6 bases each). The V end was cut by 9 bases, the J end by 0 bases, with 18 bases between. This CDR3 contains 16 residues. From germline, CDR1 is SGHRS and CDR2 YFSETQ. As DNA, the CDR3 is TGCGCCACCACAAGGGAGGACAGTACGAACACCGGGGAGCTGTTTTTT. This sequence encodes CATTREDSTNTGELFF.

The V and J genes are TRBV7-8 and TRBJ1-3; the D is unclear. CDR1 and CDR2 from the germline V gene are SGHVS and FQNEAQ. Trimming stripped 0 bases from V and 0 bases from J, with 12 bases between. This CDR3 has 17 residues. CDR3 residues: CASSLASGISSGNTIYF. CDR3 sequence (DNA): TGTGCCAGCAGCTTAGCGTCAGGAATCTCCTCTGGAAACACCATATATTTT. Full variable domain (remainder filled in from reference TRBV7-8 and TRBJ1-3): GAGVSQSPRYKVAKRGQDVALRCDPISGHVSLFWYQQALGQGPEFLTYFQNEAQLDKSGLPSDRFFAERPEGSVSTLKIQRTQQEDSAVYLCASSLASGISSGNTIYFGEGSWLTVV.

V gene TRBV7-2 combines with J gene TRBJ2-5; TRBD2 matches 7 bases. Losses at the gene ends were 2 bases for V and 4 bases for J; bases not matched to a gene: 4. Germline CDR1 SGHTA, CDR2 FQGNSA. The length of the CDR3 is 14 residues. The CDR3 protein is CASSLWGGGETQYF. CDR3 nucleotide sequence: TGTGCCAGCAGCTTATGGGGGGGGGGAGAGACCCAGTACTTC.

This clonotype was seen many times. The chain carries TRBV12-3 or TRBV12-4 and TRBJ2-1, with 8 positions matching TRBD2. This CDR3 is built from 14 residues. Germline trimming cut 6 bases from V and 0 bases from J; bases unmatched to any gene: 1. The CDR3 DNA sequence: TGTGCCAGCAGGAGCGGGAGCTCCTACAATGAGCAGTTCTTC. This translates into CASRSGSSYNEQFF.

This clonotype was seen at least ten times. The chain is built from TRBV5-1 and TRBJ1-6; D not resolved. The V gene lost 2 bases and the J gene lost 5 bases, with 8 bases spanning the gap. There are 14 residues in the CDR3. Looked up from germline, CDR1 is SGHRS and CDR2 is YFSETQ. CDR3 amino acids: CASSFKADNSPLHF. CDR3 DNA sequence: TGCGCCAGCAGCTTCAAGGCTGATAATTCACCCCTCCACTTT.

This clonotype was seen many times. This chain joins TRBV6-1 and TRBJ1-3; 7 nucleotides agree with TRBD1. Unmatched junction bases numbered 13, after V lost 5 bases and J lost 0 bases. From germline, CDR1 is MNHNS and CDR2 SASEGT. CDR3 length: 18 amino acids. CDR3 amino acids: CASSPLPPGQASGNTIYF. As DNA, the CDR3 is TGTGCCAGCAGTCCACTACCCCCTGGACAGGCCTCTGGAAACACCATATATTTT.

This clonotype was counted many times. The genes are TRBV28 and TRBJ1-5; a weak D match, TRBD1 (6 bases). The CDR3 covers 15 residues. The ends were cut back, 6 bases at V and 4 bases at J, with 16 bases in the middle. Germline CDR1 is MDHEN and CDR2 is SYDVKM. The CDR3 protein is CASSLGQWDNQPQHF. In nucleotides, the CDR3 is TGTGCCAGCAGCCTAGGACAGTGGGATAATCAGCCCCAGCATTTT.

The CDR3 loop reads CASSLADTTEAFF. Here the CDR3 DNA reads TGTGCCAGCAGCTTAGCCGACACAACTGAAGCTTTCTTT. This chain connects TRBV7-8 to TRBJ1-1; no clear D. V was clipped by 0 bases and J by 5 bases, with 7 bases between them. Germline lookup yields CDR1 SGHVS and CDR2 FQNEAQ. CDR3 length: 13 amino acids.

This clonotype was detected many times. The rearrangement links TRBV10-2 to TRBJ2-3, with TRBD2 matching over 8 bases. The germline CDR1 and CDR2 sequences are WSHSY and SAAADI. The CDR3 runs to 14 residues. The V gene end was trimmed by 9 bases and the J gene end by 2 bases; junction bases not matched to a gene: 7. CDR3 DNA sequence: TGCGCCAGTTGGCGGGGGGACCTCACAGATACGCAGTATTTT. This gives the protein CASWRGDLTDTQYF.

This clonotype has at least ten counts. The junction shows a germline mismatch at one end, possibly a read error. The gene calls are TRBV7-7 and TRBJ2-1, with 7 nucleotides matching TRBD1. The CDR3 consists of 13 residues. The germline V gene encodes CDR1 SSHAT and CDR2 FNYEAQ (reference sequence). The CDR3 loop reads CASSETGMNEQFF. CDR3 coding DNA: TGTGCTAGCAGCGAGACAGGGATGAATGAGCAGTTCTTC.

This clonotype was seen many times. Written as DNA, the CDR3 is TGTGCCAGCAGCTCGAGCGGCACCAAAGAGCAGTTCTTC. Amino acids: CASSSSGTKEQFF. The chain combines TRBV7-3 with TRBJ2-1, with TRBD2 as a possible D gene (5 bases). CDR1 and CDR2 (germline): SGHTA, FQGTGA. Deletions cut 4 bases from V and 10 bases from J, with 14 bases between. There are 13 residues in the CDR3.

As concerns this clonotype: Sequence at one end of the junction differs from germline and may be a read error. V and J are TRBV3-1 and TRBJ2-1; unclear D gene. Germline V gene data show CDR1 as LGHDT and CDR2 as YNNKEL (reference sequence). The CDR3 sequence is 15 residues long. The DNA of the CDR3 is TGTGCCAGCAGCCGGCTCCCGGTCACCTACAATGACCAGTTCTTC. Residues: CASSRLPVTYNDQFF.

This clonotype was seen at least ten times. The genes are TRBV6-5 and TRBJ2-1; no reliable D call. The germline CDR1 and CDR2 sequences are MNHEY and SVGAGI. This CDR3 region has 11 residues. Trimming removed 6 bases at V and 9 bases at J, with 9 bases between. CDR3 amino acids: CASSNMGEQFF. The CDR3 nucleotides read TGTGCCAGCAGCAATATGGGTGAGCAGTTCTTC.

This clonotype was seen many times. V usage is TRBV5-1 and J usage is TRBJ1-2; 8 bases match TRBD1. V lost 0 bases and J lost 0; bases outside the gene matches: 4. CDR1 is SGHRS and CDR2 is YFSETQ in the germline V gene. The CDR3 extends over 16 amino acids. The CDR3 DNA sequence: TGCGCCAGCAGCTTGGGGGGGACAGGCTCTAACTATGGCTACACCTTC. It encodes CASSLGGTGSNYGYTF.

The DNA of the CDR3 is TGTGCCAGCAGACCTGACAGGACCTATGGCTACACCTTC. Its translation is CASRPDRTYGYTF. This rearrangement joins TRBV7-9 to TRBJ1-2, with a weak D call TRBD1 (6 bases). This CDR3 contains 13 residues. The V gene lost 6 bases and the J gene lost 4 bases, with 12 bases spanning the gap. Looked up from germline, CDR1 is SEHNR and CDR2 is FQNEAQ (reference sequence).

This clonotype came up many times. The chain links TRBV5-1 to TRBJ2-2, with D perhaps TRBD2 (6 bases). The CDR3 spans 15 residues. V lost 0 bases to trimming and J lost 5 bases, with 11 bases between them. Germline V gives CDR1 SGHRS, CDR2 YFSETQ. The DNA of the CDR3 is TGCGCCAGCAGCTTGGACGGGACTGGGACCGGGGAGCTGTTTTTT. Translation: CASSLDGTGTGELFF.

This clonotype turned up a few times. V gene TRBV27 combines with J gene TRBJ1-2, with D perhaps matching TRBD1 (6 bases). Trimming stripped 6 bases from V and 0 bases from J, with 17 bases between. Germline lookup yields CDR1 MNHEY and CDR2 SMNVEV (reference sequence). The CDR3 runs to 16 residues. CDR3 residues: CASSPRGGWTNYGYTF. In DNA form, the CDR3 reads TGTGCCAGCAGCCCCAGGGGTGGTTGGACTAACTATGGCTACACCTTC.

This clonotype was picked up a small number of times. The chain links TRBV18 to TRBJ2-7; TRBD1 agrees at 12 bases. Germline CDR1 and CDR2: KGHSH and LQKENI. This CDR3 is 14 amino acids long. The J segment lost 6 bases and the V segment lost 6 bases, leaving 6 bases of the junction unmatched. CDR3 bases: TGTGCCAGCTCCCCGGGACAGGGGGCTGGCGAGCAGTACTTC. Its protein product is CASSPGQGAGEQYF.

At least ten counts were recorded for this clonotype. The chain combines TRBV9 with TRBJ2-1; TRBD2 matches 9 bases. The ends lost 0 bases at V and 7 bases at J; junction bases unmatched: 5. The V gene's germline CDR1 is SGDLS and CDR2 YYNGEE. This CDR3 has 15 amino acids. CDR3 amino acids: CASSVGASGVNEQFF. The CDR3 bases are TGTGCCAGCAGCGTAGGGGCTAGCGGGGTGAATGAGCAGTTCTTC.

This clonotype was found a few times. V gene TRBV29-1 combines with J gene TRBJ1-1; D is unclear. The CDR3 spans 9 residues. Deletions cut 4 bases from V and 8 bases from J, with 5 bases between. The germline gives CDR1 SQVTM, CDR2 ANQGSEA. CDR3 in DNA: TGCAGCGTTGGGACGGAAGCTTTCTTT. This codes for CSVGTEAFF.

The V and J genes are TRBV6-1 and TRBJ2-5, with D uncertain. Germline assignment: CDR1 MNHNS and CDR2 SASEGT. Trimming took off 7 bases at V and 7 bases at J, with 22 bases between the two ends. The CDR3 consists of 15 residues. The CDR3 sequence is CASKRSGPSLRTQYF. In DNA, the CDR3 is TGTGCCAGCAAAAGATCTGGCCCCAGCCTGCGGACCCAGTACTTC.